This T cell receptor beta chain was retrieved from a study of blood T cell repertoires in COVID-19. Study details: Samples came from the United States, Italy and Spain, spanning acute and convalescent COVID-19. Sources were T cells, B-cell-depleted T cells, or PBMCs; the material itself was cDNA or gDNA.

As originally analysed: Reference gene primer amplification gave nucleated cell count estimates. The method was immunoSEQ multiplex PCR; TCRdb's version includes in-frame clones alone and lacks a portion of them. V, J and clone size are those of that table, while D and trimming were read from the DNA. This sample yields about 200,000 clones, of which more than 75% are seen a single time; roughly 13% belongs to the top ten. Germline lookup yields CDR1 SQVTM and CDR2 ANQGSEA. Trimming left V 5 bases short and J 6 bases short, with 13 bases between. The CDR3 has 13 amino acids. The chain joins TRBV29-1 to TRBJ1-4; D perhaps matches TRBD1 (6 bases). The sample taken for sequencing was peripheral blood. This clonotype originated in a human donor in a cohort sampled during active COVID-19. The CDR3 bases are TGCAGCGTTCACAGGGTGGGAGATGAAAAACTGTTTTTT. Translation: CSVHRVGDEKLFF.